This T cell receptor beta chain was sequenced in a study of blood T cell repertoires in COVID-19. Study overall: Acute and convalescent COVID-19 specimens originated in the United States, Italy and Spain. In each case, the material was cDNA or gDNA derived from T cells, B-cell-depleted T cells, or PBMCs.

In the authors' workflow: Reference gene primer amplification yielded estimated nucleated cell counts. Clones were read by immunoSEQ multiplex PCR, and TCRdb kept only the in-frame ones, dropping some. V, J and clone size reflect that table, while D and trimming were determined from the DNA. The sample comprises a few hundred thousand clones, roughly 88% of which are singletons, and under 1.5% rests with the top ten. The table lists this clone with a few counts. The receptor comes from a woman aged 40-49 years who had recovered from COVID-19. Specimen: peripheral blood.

The CDR3 DNA reads TGTGCCAGCAGCCATACCCAGGATAGCAATCAGCCCCAGCATTTT. Translating it yields CASSHTQDSNQPQHF. The V call is TRBV7-9, the J call TRBJ1-5; the D is unclear. The CDR3 consists of 15 residues. The ends were cut back, 5 bases at V and 0 bases at J, with 11 bases in the middle. Germline CDR1 is SEHNR and CDR2 is FQNEAQ (reference sequence).